These T cell receptor beta chains were read from a single sample in a study of shared clonotypes between healthy human individuals. Clones were read by immunoSEQ multiplex PCR, and TCRdb kept only the in-frame ones, dropping some. The repertoire holds hundreds of thousands of clones, over 65% seen once, with around a tenth in the top ten. What was sequenced was memory CD4+ T cells sorted from blood. Every receptor here comes from a man aged 25-45 years in good health. The CDR3 runs from the conserved cysteine through the conserved F or W. D genes are given only for firm matches. The size entry is marked missing in some rows and otherwise reads once, few, many or a size class.

size	V	D	J	CDR3	DNA
-	TRBV27	TRBD1	TRBJ1-5	CASSRFQSGTGDQPQHF	TGTGCCAGCAGTCGCTTTCAATCCGGGACAGGAGATCAGCCCCAGCATTTT
-	TRBV29-1	-	TRBJ2-3	CSVVRRGPASTDTQYF	TGCAGCGTTGTTAGGCGGGGCCCAGCTAGCACAGATACGCAGTATTTT
-	TRBV11-3	-	TRBJ2-1	CASSLGSGRNNEQFF	TGTGCCAGCAGCTTAGGTTCCGGTAGAAACAATGAGCAGTTCTTC
-	TRBV5-1	TRBD1	TRBJ2-2	CASSLTLRQGDDTGELFF	TGCGCCAGCAGCTTGACACTTCGACAGGGCGATGACACCGGGGAGCTGTTTTTT
-	TRBV10-3	-	TRBJ2-5	CAISEGRGKGTQYF	TGTGCCATCAGTGAGGGACGGGGCAAGGGGACCCAGTACTTC
few	TRBV28	-	TRBJ2-6	CASSQARPGANVLTF	TGTGCCAGCAGCCAAGCCAGGCCCGGGGCCAACGTCCTGACTTTC
-	TRBV28	-	TRBJ1-5	CASSTPDRTNQPQHF	TGTGCCAGCAGTACCCCGGACAGAACTAATCAGCCCCAGCATTTT
-	TRBV29-1	-	TRBJ2-2	CSVVRRSNTGELFF	TGCAGCGTTGTAAGGCGTTCGAACACCGGGGAGCTGTTTTTT
-	TRBV18	-	TRBJ2-3	CASSPGWTVNTQYF	TGTGCCAGCTCACCGGGTTGGACAGTAAATACGCAGTATTTT
few	TRBV21-1	-	TRBJ1-5	CASSKILRGYSNQPQHF	TGTGCCAGCAGCAAAATATTAAGGGGATATAGCAATCAGCCCCAGCATTTT
once	TRBV29-1	TRBD1	TRBJ1-1	CSVGADRVGAFF	TGCAGCGTGGGAGCGGACAGGGTGGGAGCTTTCTTT
once	TRBV2	TRBD1	TRBJ2-1	CATGDRGRGEQFF	TGTGCCACTGGGGACAGGGGGCGGGGTGAGCAGTTCTTC
-	TRBV7-2	-	TRBJ2-7	CASSLALVREQYF	TGTGCCAGCAGCTTAGCACTAGTACGCGAGCAGTACTTC
-	TRBV28	-	TRBJ1-1	CASTDEGLGTEAFF	TGTGCCAGCACCGACGAGGGGCTTGGGACTGAAGCTTTCTTT
once	TRBV4-1	TRBD1	TRBJ1-3	CASSQTGRNTIYF	TGCGCCAGCAGCCAGACAGGGAGAAACACCATATATTTT
many	TRBV27	TRBD1	TRBJ2-7	CASSLWDRPYEQYF	TGTGCCAGCAGTTTATGGGACAGACCCTACGAGCAGTACTTC
-	TRBV27	TRBD2	TRBJ2-7	CASRRLAGDQTYEQYF	TGTGCCAGCAGGCGGCTAGCGGGAGATCAGACCTACGAGCAGTACTTC
-	TRBV5-1	-	TRBJ2-5	CASSPQGETQYF	TGCGCCAGCAGCCCCCAGGGGGAGACCCAGTACTTC
-	TRBV11-2	-	TRBJ2-1	CASSLVVAIGNEQFF	TGTGCCAGCAGCTTAGTGGTAGCAATCGGCAATGAGCAGTTCTTC
-	TRBV27	-	TRBJ2-1	CASSNYRNYNEQFF	TGTGCCAGCAGTAACTACAGGAATTACAATGAGCAGTTCTTC
many	TRBV4-1	-	TRBJ2-7	CASSQVGPLSYEQYF	TGCGCCAGCAGCCAAGTTGGACCGCTCTCCTACGAGCAGTACTTC
-	TRBV11-3	TRBD1	TRBJ2-2	CASSLGDRETGELFF	TGTGCCAGCAGCTTAGGGGACAGGGAGACCGGGGAGCTGTTTTTT
-	TRBV29-1	-	TRBJ1-2	CSVGDGTFYGYTF	TGCAGCGTTGGGGACGGGACTTTCTATGGCTACACCTTC
-	TRBV5-1	TRBD2	TRBJ2-4	CASSLDPSGRASTKNIQYF	TGCGCCAGCAGCTTGGATCCCAGCGGGAGGGCCTCGACCAAAAACATTCAGTACTTC
few	TRBV5-1	TRBD1	TRBJ2-5	CASSFRDRQETQYF	TGCGCCAGCAGCTTCCGGGACAGGCAAGAGACCCAGTACTTC